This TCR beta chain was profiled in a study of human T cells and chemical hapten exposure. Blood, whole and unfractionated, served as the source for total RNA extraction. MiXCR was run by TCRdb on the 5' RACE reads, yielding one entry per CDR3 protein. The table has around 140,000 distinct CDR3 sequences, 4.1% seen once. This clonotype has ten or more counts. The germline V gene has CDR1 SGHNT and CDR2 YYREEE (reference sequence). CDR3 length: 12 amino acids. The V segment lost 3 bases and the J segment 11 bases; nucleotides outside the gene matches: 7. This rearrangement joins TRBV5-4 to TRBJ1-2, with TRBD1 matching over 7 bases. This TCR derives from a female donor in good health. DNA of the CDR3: TGTGCCAGCAGCTCCCTGGACAGGACGTACACCTTC. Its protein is CASSSLDRTYTF.